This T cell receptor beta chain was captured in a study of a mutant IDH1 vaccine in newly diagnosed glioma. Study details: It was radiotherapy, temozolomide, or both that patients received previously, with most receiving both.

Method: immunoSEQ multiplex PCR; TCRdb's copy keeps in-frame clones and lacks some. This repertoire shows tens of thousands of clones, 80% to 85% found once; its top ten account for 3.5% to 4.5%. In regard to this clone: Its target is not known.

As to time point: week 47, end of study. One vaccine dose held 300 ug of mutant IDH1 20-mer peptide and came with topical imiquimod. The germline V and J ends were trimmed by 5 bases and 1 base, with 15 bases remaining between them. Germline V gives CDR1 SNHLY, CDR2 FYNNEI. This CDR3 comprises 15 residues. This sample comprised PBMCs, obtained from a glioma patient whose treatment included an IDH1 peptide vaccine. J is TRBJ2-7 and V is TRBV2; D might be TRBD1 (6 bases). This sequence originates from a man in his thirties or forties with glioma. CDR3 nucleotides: TGTGCCAGCAGTTTTTACGAGGACAGATCCTACGAGCAGTACTTC. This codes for CASSFYEDRSYEQYF.